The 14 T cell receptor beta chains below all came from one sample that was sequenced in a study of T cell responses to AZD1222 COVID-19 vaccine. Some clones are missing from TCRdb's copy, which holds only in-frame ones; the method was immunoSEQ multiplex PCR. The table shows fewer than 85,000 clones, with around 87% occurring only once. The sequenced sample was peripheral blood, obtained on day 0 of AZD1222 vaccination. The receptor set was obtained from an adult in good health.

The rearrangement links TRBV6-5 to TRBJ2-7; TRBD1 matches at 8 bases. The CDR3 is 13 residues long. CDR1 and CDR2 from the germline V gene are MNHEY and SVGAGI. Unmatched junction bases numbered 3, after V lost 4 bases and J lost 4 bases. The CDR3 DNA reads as TGTGCCAGCAGTTCGGACAGGGCTTACGAGCAGTACTTC. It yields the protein CASSSDRAYEQYF.

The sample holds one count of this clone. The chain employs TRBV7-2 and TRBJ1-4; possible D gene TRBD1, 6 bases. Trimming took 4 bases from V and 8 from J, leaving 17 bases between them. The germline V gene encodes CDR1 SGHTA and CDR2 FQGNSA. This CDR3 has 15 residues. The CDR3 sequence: CASSSRGGVGEKLFF. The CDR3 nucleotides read TGTGCCAGCAGCTCCCGAGGGGGGGTAGGGGAAAAACTGTTTTTT.

CDR3 sequence reads: CASSEAEGYGYTF. DNA of the CDR3: TGTGCCAGCAGTGAAGCGGAGGGGTATGGCTACACCTTC. The chain has TRBV6-1 and TRBJ1-2, with a weak D call TRBD1 (5 bases). Looked up from germline, CDR1 is MNHNS and CDR2 is SASEGT. Trimming took off 0 bases at V and 5 bases at J, with 7 bases between the two ends. The CDR3 has 13 amino acids.

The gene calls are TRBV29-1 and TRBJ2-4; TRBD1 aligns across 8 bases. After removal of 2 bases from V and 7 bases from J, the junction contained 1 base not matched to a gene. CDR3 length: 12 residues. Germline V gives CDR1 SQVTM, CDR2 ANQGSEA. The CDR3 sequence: CSVERTGNIQYF. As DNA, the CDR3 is TGCAGCGTTGAACGGACAGGGAACATTCAGTACTTC.

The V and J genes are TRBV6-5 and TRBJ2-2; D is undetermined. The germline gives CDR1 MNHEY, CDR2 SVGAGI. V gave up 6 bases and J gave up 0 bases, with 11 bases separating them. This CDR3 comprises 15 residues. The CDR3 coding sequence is TGTGCCAGCAGACCCGTTCGGACGAACACCGGGGAGCTGTTTTTT. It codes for CASRPVRTNTGELFF.

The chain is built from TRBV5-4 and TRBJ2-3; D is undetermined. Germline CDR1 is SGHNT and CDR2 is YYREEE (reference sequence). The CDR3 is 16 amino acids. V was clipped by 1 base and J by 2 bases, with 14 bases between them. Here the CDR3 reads CASSLLVGRYTDTQYF. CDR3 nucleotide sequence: TGTGCCAGCAGCTTGCTTGTTGGCCGATACACAGATACGCAGTATTTT. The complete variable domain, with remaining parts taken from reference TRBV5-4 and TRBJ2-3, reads ETGVTQSPTHLIKTRGQQVTLRCSSQSGHNTVSWYQQALGQGPQFIFQYYREEENGRGNFPPRFSGLQFPNYSSELNVNALELDDSALYLCASSLLVGRYTDTQYFGPGTRLTVL.

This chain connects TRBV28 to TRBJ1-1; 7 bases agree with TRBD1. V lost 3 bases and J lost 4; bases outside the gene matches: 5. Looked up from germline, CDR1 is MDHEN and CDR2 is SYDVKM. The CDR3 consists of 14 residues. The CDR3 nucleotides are TGTGCCAGCAGTTTCTCAGGGGGGGGCACTGAAGCTTTCTTT. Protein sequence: CASSFSGGGTEAFF.

CDR3 sequence reads: CTSSSSSGNTIYF. CDR3 bases: TGTACCAGCAGCTCTTCGTCTGGAAACACCATATATTTT. The chain is built from TRBV7-2 and TRBJ1-3; no clear D. The CDR3 is made up of 13 amino acids. Germline assignment: CDR1 SGHTA and CDR2 FQGNSA. V was pared by 4 bases and J by 1 base, with 5 bases between.

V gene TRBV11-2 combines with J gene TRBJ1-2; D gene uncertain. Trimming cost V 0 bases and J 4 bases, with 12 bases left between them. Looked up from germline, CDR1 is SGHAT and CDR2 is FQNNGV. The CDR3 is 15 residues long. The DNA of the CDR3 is TGTGCCAGCAGCTTAGATCCAGGCGGCTCCTATGGCTACACCTTC. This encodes CASSLDPGGSYGYTF.

The CDR3 coding sequence is TGCACCAGCAGCCAAGGAGTTCCCAAACCCAATTATAATGAGCAGTTCTTC. Protein sequence: CTSSQGVPKPNYNEQFF. The J gene is TRBJ2-1, the V gene TRBV1; the DNA was not used to check the table's D call, TRBD2. TRBV1 is a recognized pseudogene. This CDR3 has 17 residues.

CDR3 loop: CASSDRTPGQGTYEQYF. The CDR3 DNA is TGTGCCAGCAGTGACCGCACCCCGGGACAGGGAACCTACGAGCAGTACTTC. This chain joins TRBV6-1 and TRBJ2-7; TRBD1 matches at 9 bases. The CDR3 runs 17 residues. Germline values: CDR1 MNHNS, CDR2 SASEGT. The trim removed 3 bases at V and 2 bases at J, leaving 11 bases unmatched.

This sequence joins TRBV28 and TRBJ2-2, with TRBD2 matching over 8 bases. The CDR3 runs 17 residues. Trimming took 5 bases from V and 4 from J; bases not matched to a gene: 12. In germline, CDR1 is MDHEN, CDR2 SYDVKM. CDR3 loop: CASSQAASGPITGELFF. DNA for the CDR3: TGTGCCAGCAGTCAGGCGGCTAGCGGGCCCATCACCGGGGAGCTGTTTTTT.

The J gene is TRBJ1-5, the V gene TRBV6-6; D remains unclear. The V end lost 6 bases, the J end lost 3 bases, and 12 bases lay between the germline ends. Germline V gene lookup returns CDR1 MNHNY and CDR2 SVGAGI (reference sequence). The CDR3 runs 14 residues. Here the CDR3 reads CASSIWNDNQPQHF. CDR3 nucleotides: TGTGCCAGCAGCATTTGGAATGACAATCAGCCCCAGCATTTT.

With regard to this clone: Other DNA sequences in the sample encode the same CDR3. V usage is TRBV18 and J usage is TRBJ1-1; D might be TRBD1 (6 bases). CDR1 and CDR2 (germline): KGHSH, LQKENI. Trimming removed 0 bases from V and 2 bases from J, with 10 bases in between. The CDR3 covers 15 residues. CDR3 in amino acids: CASSPPAGGNTEAFF. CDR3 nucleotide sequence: TGTGCCAGCTCACCACCGGCCGGGGGCAACACTGAAGCTTTCTTT.